A single sample is the source of the 9 T cell receptor beta chains below, sequenced in a study of patients and donors after allogeneic stem cell transplantation (dated by TCRdb to 2018 to 2020). Libraries were prepared through RT-PCR. The data were produced on a NextSeq 550. TCRdb's own reprocessing of the public reads used fastp at Q25 and MiXCR and kept productive beta chains. Rows with a matching CDR3 protein are joined into one entry that keeps the most common DNA and genes. The sample table holds approximately 150,000 distinct CDR3 sequences, of which about 29% were seen once. 2.5% to 3.5% of the sample belongs to the ten largest clones. The sample consisted of blood, either unsorted or a sorted T cell fraction (not recorded which). Receptor source: a human donor who was either an allogeneic HSCT recipient or a stem cell or donor lymphocyte infusion donor (not recorded which). It is not recorded whose cells these are; they may come from a transplant donor.

This clonotype came up a few times. The chain employs TRBV7-6 and TRBJ2-7; D gene ambiguous. The V and J ends lost 1 base and 4 bases respectively, with 8 bases between them. The CDR3 extends over 13 amino acids. Germline lookup yields CDR1 SGHVS and CDR2 FNYEAQ. The CDR3 is CASSLGMGYEQYF. The CDR3 DNA sequence: TGTGCCAGCAGCTTAGGGATGGGATACGAGCAGTACTTC.

Only a few counts were recorded for this clonotype. This chain links TRBV25-1 with TRBJ1-1; D gene unclear. The CDR3 consists of 14 residues. Germline V CDR1 and CDR2: MGHDK, SYGVNS. Trimming cost V 1 base and J 7 bases, with 13 bases left between them. The CDR3 reads CASSELGWGGEAFF. For the CDR3, the DNA is TGTGCCAGCAGTGAATTAGGCTGGGGAGGTGAAGCTTTCTTT.

The chain recombines TRBV12-3 or TRBV12-4 with TRBJ2-1; the D gene is possibly TRBD2 (5 bases). This CDR3 has 14 amino acids. V lost 10 bases and J 2 bases, leaving 15 bases between the germline ends. The CDR3: CATRRVLAYNEQFF. Written as DNA, the CDR3 is TGTGCCACCCGGCGGGTTCTGGCCTACAATGAGCAGTTCTTC.

The rearrangement joins TRBV12-3 or TRBV12-4 to TRBJ2-1, with D perhaps TRBD1 (6 bases). Trimming left V 10 bases short and J 7 bases short, with 11 bases between. The CDR3 has 11 residues. The DNA of the CDR3 is TGTGCCACCGTGGGACAAAATGAGCAGTTCTTC. This translates into CATVGQNEQFF.

This chain connects TRBV3-1 to TRBJ2-2; D call uncertain. The CDR3 consists of 11 residues. Germline CDR1 is LGHDT and CDR2 is YNNKEL (reference sequence). V lost 6 bases, J lost 6 bases, and 5 bases lay in between. CDR3: CASRLSGELFF. The CDR3 DNA reads as TGTGCCAGCAGACTCTCCGGGGAGCTGTTTTTT.

Regarding this clonotype: This may arise from a read error, as a much more abundant clone is one base away. This chain uses TRBV28 with TRBJ1-2; D is uncertain. V shed 8 bases and J shed 1 base, with 11 bases lying between them. CDR1 is MDHEN and CDR2 is SYDVKM in the germline V gene. The CDR3 consists of 13 residues. The CDR3 region is CASGRYSNYGYTF. CDR3 DNA sequence: TGTGCCAGCGGTAGGTACAGTAACTATGGCTACACCTTC.

This clonotype was observed a handful of times. The DNA of the CDR3 is TGTGCCAGCAGTGAATGGTCAGGGGAAGAGACCCAGTACTTC. Translation: CASSEWSGEETQYF. The V gene is TRBV25-1, the J gene TRBJ2-5; TRBD1 is a possible D gene (6 bases). The CDR3 loop spans 14 amino acids. Germline V gives CDR1 MGHDK, CDR2 SYGVNS. The V gene lost 1 base and the J gene lost 3 bases, with 9 bases spanning the gap.

This clonotype has only a few counts. The J gene is TRBJ1-2, the V gene TRBV29-1; 8 bases agree with TRBD1. This CDR3 is built from 14 residues. Trimming at V came to 5 bases and at J to 7 bases, leaving 12 bases not matched to a gene. In germline, CDR1 is SQVTM, CDR2 ANQGSEA. CDR3 region: CSVKPPDRVGGYTF. CDR3 DNA: TGCAGCGTTAAGCCCCCGGACAGGGTTGGTGGCTACACCTTC.

This chain joins TRBV3-1 and TRBJ2-5; TRBD2 is a possible D gene (5 bases). This CDR3 is built from 11 residues. V shed 0 bases and J shed 9 bases, with 5 bases lying between them. Germline values: CDR1 LGHDT, CDR2 YNNKEL (reference sequence). DNA of the CDR3: TGTGCCAGCAGCCAAGACGGGGCCCAGTACTTC. Its translation: CASSQDGAQYF.